This entry features one T cell receptor (beta chain) sequence. Its antigen is undetermined. Naive CD8 cells comprised CD45RO-negative, CCR7-positively selected cells, excluding terminally differentiated effector memory CD45RA+ cells. All the donors were Caucasian adults who lived in Nashville, Tennessee. Generated by immunoSEQ multiplex PCR, the TCRdb table keeps only in-frame clones and is missing some. Seen here are 650,000 to 800,000 clones, about 91% observed once, and the top ten hold about 24%. The germline V gene encodes CDR1 SGHVS and CDR2 FQNEAQ. This CDR3 is built from 11 residues. The germline V and J ends were trimmed by 4 bases and 6 bases, with 5 bases remaining between them. The data stem from a study of shared clonotypes between healthy human individuals. Findings of the study overall: How much donors shared clonotypes was expected to be affected by sequencing depth. Lower generation probabilities were found for non-shared clonotypes than for those shared by all four donors.

Sequencing was done on a sample of naive CD8+ T cells sorted from blood. The clonotype originates from a man aged 30 to 39 in good health. This chain connects TRBV7-8 to TRBJ2-3, with D hard to call. The CDR3 nucleotides read TGTGCCAGCAGCTCGCAGGATACGCAGTATTTT. Amino acid sequence: CASSSQDTQYF.